This T cell receptor (beta chain) comes out of a study of cytomegalovirus exposure and HLA in healthy donors. The germline CDR1 and CDR2 sequences are LGHNA and YSLEER. V shed 0 bases, J shed 6 bases, and the junction held 3 bases outside the gene matches. The CDR3 covers 15 residues. This PCR relied on a set of 60 Vbeta primers and 13 Jbeta primers. Repertoires were generated with immunoSEQ multiplex PCR, while TCRdb's copy carries only in-frame clones and drops some. Its clone listing holds 55,000 to 70,000 clones. This clonotype was obtained from a female donor in good health and CMV-seropositive. Sequencing input: PBMCs. V is TRBV4-3 and J is TRBJ2-2; 8 bases agree with TRBD2. CDR3 in amino acids: CASSQDGGAPGELFF. The CDR3 DNA follows: TGCGCCAGCAGCCAAGACGGGGGGGCCCCCGGGGAGCTGTTTTTT.